These 20 T cell receptor beta chains share one sample of origin, sequenced in a study of CD8 T cells in ankylosing spondylitis. MiXCR was run by TCRdb on the 5' RACE reads, yielding one entry per CDR3 protein. The data hold about 140,000 distinct CDR3 sequences, with about 7% observed a single time. The material sequenced was blood, either unsorted or a sorted T cell fraction (not recorded which). These receptors originate from a female donor with ankylosing spondylitis or in good health (not recorded which).

This clonotype was seen ten or more times. The chain joins TRBV7-2 to TRBJ2-5; D is undetermined. Looked up from germline, CDR1 is SGHTA and CDR2 is FQGNSA. There are 13 residues in the CDR3. The V end was cut by 1 base, the J end by 5 bases, with 8 bases between. The CDR3 sequence is CASSLVQHETQYF. The CDR3, as DNA: TGTGCCAGCAGCTTAGTCCAGCACGAGACCCAGTACTTC.

This clonotype came up many times. This chain links TRBV20-1 with TRBJ2-3; D gene uncertain. Per germline, CDR1 DFQATT and CDR2 SNEGSKA (reference sequence). The CDR3 spans 15 residues. V lost 5 bases to trimming and J lost 2 bases, with 17 bases between them. CDR3 sequence: CSALTRKASTDTQYF. The DNA for the CDR3 is TGCAGTGCTCTGACCCGAAAGGCTTCCACAGATACGCAGTATTTT.

This clonotype showed up many times. This sequence joins TRBV3-1 and TRBJ1-5; D is unresolved. Germline CDR1 and CDR2: LGHDT and YNNKEL (reference sequence). This CDR3 has 15 amino acids. The germline V and J ends were trimmed by 4 bases and 1 base, with 11 bases remaining between them. The CDR3 protein is CASSPLVGSNQPQHF. The CDR3 nucleotides are TGTGCCAGCAGCCCCTTGGTGGGCAGCAATCAGCCCCAGCATTTT.

The sample holds many counts of this clonotype. A read error may account for a junction end that differs from germline. The chain carries TRBV7-7 and TRBJ2-2; no clear D gene. The CDR3 has 16 residues. Germline loops: CDR1 SSHAT, CDR2 FNYEAQ (reference sequence). The CDR3 region has the DNA TGTGCTAGCAGCTTAACGGCCCTCGCGAACACCGGGGAGCTGTTTTTT. This encodes CASSLTALANTGELFF.

This clonotype was detected many times. This chain joins TRBV4-2 and TRBJ1-5; no reliable D call. The V gene lost 0 bases and the J gene lost 6 bases, with 15 bases spanning the gap. The CDR3 totals 16 residues. The germline CDR1 and CDR2 sequences are LGHNA and YNFKEQ. The CDR3: CASSQDLAQASQPQHF. CDR3 sequence (DNA): TGTGCCAGCAGCCAAGATCTTGCGCAGGCATCTCAGCCCCAGCATTTT.

This clonotype showed up many times. The chain joins TRBV9 to TRBJ2-2, with 7 positions matching TRBD2. Germline CDR1 is SGDLS and CDR2 is YYNGEE. The CDR3 spans 16 residues. Unmatched junction bases numbered 7, after V lost 1 base and J lost 4 bases. The CDR3 is CASSVQAGVSTGELFF. CDR3 coding DNA: TGTGCCAGCAGCGTACAGGCGGGGGTCTCCACCGGGGAGCTGTTTTTT.

In this sample, this clonotype turned up many times. As DNA, the CDR3 is TGTGCCAGCAGCAGAGGGGGGACAGATGAAAAACTGTTTTTT. It specifies CASSRGGTDEKLFF. The chain uses TRBV7-8 and TRBJ1-4; 7 nucleotides agree with TRBD1. The CDR3 totals 14 residues. V lost 5 bases, J lost 6 bases, and 6 bases stayed unmatched. In germline, CDR1 is SGHVS, CDR2 FQNEAQ.

This clonotype was observed at least ten times. This chain connects TRBV7-9 to TRBJ1-2; D is ambiguous. V gave up 4 bases and J gave up 6 bases, with 9 bases separating them. Germline CDR1 is SEHNR and CDR2 is FQNEAQ (reference sequence). CDR3 length: 12 amino acids. CDR3 protein: CASSYDDDGYTF. CDR3 bases: TGTGCCAGCAGCTATGACGATGATGGCTACACCTTC.

This clonotype was found many times. The rearrangement uses TRBV5-1 and TRBJ2-2; perhaps D is TRBD1 or TRBD2 (6 bases each). Germline V gives CDR1 SGHRS, CDR2 YFSETQ. There are 16 residues in the CDR3. V was cut by 2 bases and J by 4 bases, with 15 bases left in between. The chain's CDR3 is CASSFDGGWSTGELFF. Written as DNA, the CDR3 is TGCGCCAGCAGCTTCGACGGGGGCTGGAGCACCGGGGAGCTGTTTTTT.

At least ten counts were recorded for this clonotype. The rearrangement joins TRBV4-2 to TRBJ2-3; 9 bases match TRBD2. The CDR3 length is 16 residues. Unmatched junction bases numbered 4, after V lost 2 bases and J lost 1 base. Germline V lookup: CDR1 LGHNA, CDR2 YNFKEQ. The CDR3 loop is CASSQISGGGTDTQYF. In nucleotides, the CDR3 is TGTGCCAGCAGCCAAATTAGCGGGGGTGGCACAGATACGCAGTATTTT.

The V and J genes are TRBV12-3 or TRBV12-4 and TRBJ2-1; D tentatively fits TRBD1 or TRBD2 (5 bases each). V dropped 5 bases and J dropped 9 bases, with 14 bases sitting between them. CDR3 size: 13 residues. CDR3 nucleotide sequence: TGTGCCAGCAGTGCCCTCCGTGGGGGTGAGCAGTTCTTC. Translating it yields CASSALRGGEQFF.

In its sample, this clonotype was seen a few times. The chain joins TRBV7-9 to TRBJ1-1; perhaps TRBD1 as D (5 bases). The V gene's germline CDR1 is SEHNR and CDR2 FQNEAQ (reference sequence). Trimming left V 4 bases short and J 5 bases short, with 11 bases between. The CDR3 runs to 13 residues. The CDR3 protein is CASSSQGRTEAFF. As DNA, the CDR3 is TGTGCCAGCAGCTCTCAGGGCAGGACTGAAGCTTTCTTT.

Note on this clonotype: A much larger clone differs from this one at a single base, so this may be a read error. The rearrangement joins TRBV5-1 to TRBJ2-7; 10 bases are a match to TRBD1. Germline V gene lookup returns CDR1 SGHRS and CDR2 YFSETQ. The CDR3 totals 16 residues. The CDR3, as DNA: TGCGCCAACAGCAACATCCGGGACAGGGGCGACTACGAGCAGTACTTC. It codes for CANSNIRDRGDYEQYF. Full variable domain (missing parts from reference TRBV5-1 and TRBJ2-7): KAGVTQTPRYLIKTRGQQVTLSCSPISGHRSVSWYQQTPGQGLQFLFEYFSETQRNKGNFPGRFSGRQFSNSRSEMNVSTLELGDSALYLCANSNIRDRGDYEQYFGPGTRLTVT.

This clonotype was observed at least ten times. This sequence joins TRBV6-1 and TRBJ2-7, with D uncertain. V lost 6 bases, J lost 2 bases, and 20 bases lay in between. Germline V gives CDR1 MNHNS, CDR2 SASEGT. CDR3 length: 16 residues. CDR3 residues: CASSPTVQLRTYEQYF. CDR3 nucleotides: TGTGCCAGCAGCCCTACCGTACAGCTTCGCACCTACGAGCAGTACTTC.

This clonotype appeared many times. The V call is TRBV3-1, the J call TRBJ1-1; D unresolved. In germline, CDR1 is LGHDT, CDR2 YNNKEL (reference sequence). V dropped 4 bases and J dropped 0 bases, with 15 bases sitting between them. This CDR3 has 16 amino acids. This CDR3 reads CASSPRRRLLNTEAFF. For the CDR3, the DNA is TGTGCCAGCAGCCCTAGACGGCGACTCCTGAACACTGAAGCTTTCTTT.

Comment on this clonotype: Relative to the germline gene, one junction end is altered; a read error may explain this. The chain links TRBV7-3 to TRBJ1-3; D is unresolved. The CDR3 totals 15 residues. Germline V gene sequence: CDR1 SGHTA, CDR2 FQGTGA. The CDR3 here is CASSLTSGIGTTIYF. The CDR3 nucleotides read TGTGCCAGCAGTCTTACATCGGGCATCGGAACCACCATATATTTT. Full variable domain (outside the CDR3, taken from reference TRBV7-3 and TRBJ1-3): GAGVSQTPSNKVTEKGKYVELRCDPISGHTALYWYRQSLGQGPEFLIYFQGTGAADDSGLPNDRFFAVRPEGSVSTLKIQRTERGDSAVYLCASSLTSGIGTTIYFGEGSWLTVV.

Comment on this clonotype: The junction does not match germline at one end; this may be a read error. The chain uses TRBV12-3 or TRBV12-4 and TRBJ1-3; no definite D call. The CDR3 runs 15 residues. CDR3 DNA sequence: TGTGCCAGCAGTCCCCGGACGATCGCTGGAACCACCATATATTTT. Amino acid sequence: CASSPRTIAGTTIYF.

This clonotype was recorded many times. V usage is TRBV20-1 and J usage is TRBJ1-1, with TRBD1 matching over 8 bases. CDR1 is DFQATT, CDR2 SNEGSKA, per germline (reference sequence). The CDR3 runs to 13 residues. The V and J ends lost 3 bases and 1 base, in that order; junction bases with no gene match: 1. The DNA of the CDR3 is TGCAGTGCTAGGGGACAGGCGAACACTGAAGCTTTCTTT. It codes for CSARGQANTEAFF.

This clonotype was found many times. The chain employs TRBV4-1 and TRBJ1-4, with D unresolved. Germline-derived CDR1 and CDR2 are MGHRA and YSYEKL. The CDR3 covers 19 residues. The V and J ends lost 2 bases and 0 bases respectively, with 19 bases between them. The CDR3 here is CASSQPAGSWDTTNEKLFF. CDR3 DNA: TGCGCCAGCAGCCAACCGGCGGGTTCGTGGGATACAACTAATGAAAAACTGTTTTTT.

A remark on this clonotype: No conserved phenylalanine or tryptophan ends this CDR3, so it is likely a read error. The rearrangement joins TRBV5-1 to TRBJ1-2; D gene unclear. The CDR3 is 15 amino acids. V lost 0 bases and J 2 bases, leaving 11 bases between the germline ends. Per germline, CDR1 SGHRS and CDR2 YFSETQ. The CDR3 DNA is TGCGCCAGCAGCTTGGGAGGCACCCAGAACTATGGCTACACCCTC. Its protein is CASSLGGTQNYGYTL.